Listed below are T cell receptor beta chains from one sample, sequenced in a study of blood T cell repertoires in COVID-19. Sequencing used immunoSEQ multiplex PCR; TCRdb keeps in-frame clones, though not all of them. Of 200,000 to 250,000 clones listed, less than 85% are singletons. Sequencing was carried out using peripheral blood. The receptor set was obtained from a woman older than 75 with COVID-19, enrolled during active disease. The CDR3 runs from the conserved cysteine through the conserved F or W. Fields, in order: CDR3 protein, CDR3 DNA, clone size, D gene, J gene, V gene. D genes are given only for firm matches. Size values are once, few and many counts, or a class for expanded clones, and some rows have none.

cdr3_aa: CASCSQQNTGELFF
cdr3_nt: TGTGCCAGCTGTAGCCAGCAGAACACCGGGGAGCTGTTTTTT
clone_size: .
d_call: .
j_call: TRBJ2-2
v_call: TRBV28

cdr3_aa: CASRGGAGLNEQFF
cdr3_nt: TGTGCCAGCAGAGGAGGGGCAGGGTTGAATGAGCAGTTCTTC
clone_size: .
d_call: .
j_call: TRBJ2-1
v_call: TRBV28

cdr3_aa: CASSFHPAAMGYTF
cdr3_nt: TGCGCCAGCAGCTTCCACCCGGCGGCTATGGGCTACACCTTC
clone_size: .
d_call: .
j_call: TRBJ1-2
v_call: TRBV5-1

cdr3_aa: CAISTGTSGGETQYF
cdr3_nt: TGTGCCATCAGTACCGGGACTAGCGGGGGAGAGACCCAGTACTTC
clone_size: .
d_call: TRBD2
j_call: TRBJ2-5
v_call: TRBV10-3

cdr3_aa: CASSLRVTEAFF
cdr3_nt: TGTGCCAGCAGCTTAAGAGTAACTGAAGCTTTCTTT
clone_size: .
d_call: .
j_call: TRBJ1-1
v_call: TRBV7-2

cdr3_aa: CASSVSPAETYEQYF
cdr3_nt: TGTGCCAGCAGTGTTTCCCCCGCAGAAACCTACGAGCAGTACTTC
clone_size: .
d_call: .
j_call: TRBJ2-7
v_call: TRBV2

cdr3_aa: CASSQEGRANTGELFF
cdr3_nt: TGCGCCAGCAGCCAAGAGGGGAGGGCAAACACCGGGGAGCTGTTTTTT
clone_size: .
d_call: TRBD2
j_call: TRBJ2-2
v_call: TRBV4-1

cdr3_aa: CASSDRDRLYNEQFF
cdr3_nt: TGCGCCAGCAGCGACCGGGACAGGCTCTACAATGAGCAGTTCTTC
clone_size: .
d_call: TRBD1
j_call: TRBJ2-1
v_call: TRBV4-1

cdr3_aa: CASSLYRGPNQPQHF
cdr3_nt: TGTGCCAGTAGTTTATACAGGGGGCCCAATCAGCCCCAGCATTTT
clone_size: .
d_call: TRBD1
j_call: TRBJ1-5
v_call: TRBV19

cdr3_aa: CASSETGTGEAEAFF
cdr3_nt: TGTGCCAGCAGTGAGACCGGGACAGGGGAGGCTGAAGCTTTCTTT
clone_size: .
d_call: TRBD1
j_call: TRBJ1-1
v_call: TRBV25-1

cdr3_aa: CASSLVSGNEQFF
cdr3_nt: TGTGCCAGCAGCCTCGTAAGCGGGAATGAGCAGTTCTTC
clone_size: .
d_call: .
j_call: TRBJ2-1
v_call: TRBV3-1/TRBV3-2

cdr3_aa: CASSLLGGGGNEAFF
cdr3_nt: TGTGCCAGCAGCCTCCTCGGCGGGGGTGGGAATGAAGCTTTCTTT
clone_size: once
d_call: .
j_call: TRBJ1-1
v_call: TRBV3-1/TRBV3-2

cdr3_aa: CASSSINTDTEAFF
cdr3_nt: TGCGCCAGCAGCTCGATCAACACAGACACTGAAGCTTTCTTT
clone_size: .
d_call: .
j_call: TRBJ1-1
v_call: TRBV5-1

cdr3_aa: CASRGTGPGNQPQHF
cdr3_nt: TGTGCCAGCAGAGGGACAGGGCCGGGCAATCAGCCCCAGCATTTT
clone_size: .
d_call: TRBD1
j_call: TRBJ1-5
v_call: TRBV11-2